This T cell receptor (beta chain) was captured by sequencing in a study of TIL therapy for anti-PD-1-resistant metastatic lung cancer. At the level of the study: Most patients had lung adenocarcinoma; several tumors were EGFR-mutant, two ALK-rearranged; half smoked currently or formerly. Study results and caveats: Infused TIL clonotypes partially replaced the baseline blood repertoire, then decayed over months.

In this sample, this clone turned up a few times. Its cognate antigen is unknown. The immunoSEQ assay was v3. Survey-level samples got approximately 2 million read pairs; deep-level samples got about 4.5-6.5 million. Here immunoSEQ multiplex PCR was the method, and the copy in TCRdb shows in-frame clones only, minus some. The sample has fewer than 40,000 clones, 74% seen once. Time point noted: pre-treatment sample, taken before nivolumab and TIL therapy. Enrollment ran from 2017 to early 2020. The V end lost 1 base, the J end lost 1 base, and 7 bases lay between the germline ends. This CDR3 region has 14 residues. The V gene's germline CDR1 is MGHDK and CDR2 SYGVNS.

The receptor was derived from a woman aged 25-85 years with non-small cell lung cancer. The chain links TRBV25-1 to TRBJ1-1; the D gene is possibly TRBD1 (5 bases). Sequenced material: blood, taken at baseline. The CDR3 nucleotides read TGTGCCAGCAGTGAATTGGGGACGAACACTGAAGCTTTCTTT. Translated: CASSELGTNTEAFF. Filled out from reference TRBV25-1 and TRBJ1-1, the complete variable domain reads EADIYQTPRYLVIGTGKKITLECSQTMGHDKMYWYQQDPGMELHLIHYSYGVNSTEKGDLSSESTVSRIRTEHFPLTLESARPSHTSQYLCASSELGTNTEAFFGQGTRLTVV.